The present T cell receptor beta chain was sequenced within a study of CD4 T cells in relation to SARS-CoV-2 and coronaviruses. Study overall: Crossreactive spike epitopes shared across donors were mapped to their HLA restriction.

The CDR3 is 14 residues long. Germline values: CDR1 MNHEY, CDR2 SVGAGI. Deletions cut 2 bases from V and 6 bases from J, with 11 bases between. CEF-cultured naive and memory CD4+ T cell DNA got survey-level sequencing. Some clones are missing from TCRdb's copy, which holds only in-frame ones; the method was immunoSEQ multiplex PCR. There are 38,000 or so clones in the sample; over 75% occur only once, and roughly 20% lies in the top ten. CD4 enrichment then naive enrichment separated naive from memory CD4+ cells. Fewer than 130,000 naive or memory CD4+ cells were cultured with CEF peptides for approximately 11 days. This clone was seen once. Its specificity is unknown.

The source material was memory CD4+ T cells from PBMCs, cultured in vitro. The chain links TRBV6-5 to TRBJ2-1; D remains ambiguous. The origin of this receptor is an adult with COVID-19. The CDR3: CASSYKAPSNEQFF. DNA for the CDR3: TGTGCCAGCAGTTACAAAGCGCCCTCCAATGAGCAGTTCTTC.